What follows are 4 T cell receptor beta chains derived from one specimen sequenced in a study of T cell clones after liver transplantation. Data came from immunoSEQ multiplex PCR; TCRdb stores just in-frame clones and leaves some out. The repertoire has 15,000 to 20,000 clones, over 75% of them found once; the top ten carry roughly 40%. Specimen: CD8+ T cells from blood, collected less than 50 months after liver transplant. The receptors here all came from a human patient who received a liver transplant. The graft donor may have contributed some T cells.

This clone turned up a few times. The chain recombines TRBV21-1 with TRBJ2-7; the table's D call, TRBD2, was not checked against the DNA. TRBV21-1 is recorded as a pseudogene. The CDR3 is 12 residues long. DNA for the CDR3: TGTGCCAGCAGCCCGGGGATCTACGAGCAGTACTTC. Translating gives CASSPGIYEQYF.

The chain is built from TRBV27 and TRBJ2-7; D might be TRBD2 (5 bases). Germline V gene sequence: CDR1 MNHEY, CDR2 SMNVEV (reference sequence). This CDR3 is 16 amino acids long. Between the trimmed V and J ends, which lost 4 bases and 7 bases, there was a span of 23 bases. CDR3 DNA sequence: TGTGCCAGCAGTTCCCCGGCGACGAGCGGCGGAAGTGAGCAGTACTTC. Protein product: CASSSPATSGGSEQYF.

J is TRBJ2-1 and V is TRBV5-1, with TRBD2 identical over 13 bases. V dropped 3 bases and J dropped 5; count of bases not matched to a gene: 5. Germline assignment: CDR1 SGHRS and CDR2 YFSETQ. The CDR3 totals 16 residues. The CDR3 coding sequence is TGCGCCAGCAGCTCTGGACTAGCGGGGGTGAACAATGAGCAGTTCTTC. Amino acid sequence: CASSSGLAGVNNEQFF.

The rearrangement joins TRBV7-3 to TRBJ2-7; TRBD1 matches at 10 bases. Germline V gene data show CDR1 as SGHTA and CDR2 as FQGTGA. The trim removed 5 bases at V and 3 bases at J, leaving 7 bases unmatched. The CDR3 sequence is 15 residues long. The DNA for the CDR3 is TGTGCCAGCAGCCTAGGGACAGGGGAATTCTACGAGCAGTACTTC. It specifies CASSLGTGEFYEQYF.